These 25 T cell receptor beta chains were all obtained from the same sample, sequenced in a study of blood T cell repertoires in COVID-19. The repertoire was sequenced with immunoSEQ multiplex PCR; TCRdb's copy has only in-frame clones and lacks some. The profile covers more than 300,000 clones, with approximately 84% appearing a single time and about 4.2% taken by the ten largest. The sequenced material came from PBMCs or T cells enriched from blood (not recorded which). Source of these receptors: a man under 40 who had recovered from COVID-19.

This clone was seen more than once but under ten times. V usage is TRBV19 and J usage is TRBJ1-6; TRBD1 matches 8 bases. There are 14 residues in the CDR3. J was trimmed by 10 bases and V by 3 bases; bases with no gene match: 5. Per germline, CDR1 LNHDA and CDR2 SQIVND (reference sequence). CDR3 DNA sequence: TGTGCCAGTAGTATCGGACAGGGAGTATCACCCCTCCACTTT. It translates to CASSIGQGVSPLHF.

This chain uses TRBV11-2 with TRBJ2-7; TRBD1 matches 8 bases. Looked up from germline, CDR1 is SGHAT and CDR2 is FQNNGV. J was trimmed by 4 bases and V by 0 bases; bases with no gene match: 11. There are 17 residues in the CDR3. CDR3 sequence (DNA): TGTGCCAGCAGCTTAGATCGTCAGGGCAGGGGGCTGTACGAGCAGTACTTC. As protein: CASSLDRQGRGLYEQYF. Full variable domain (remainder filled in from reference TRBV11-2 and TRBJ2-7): EAGVAQSPRYKIIEKRQSVAFWCNPISGHATLYWYQQILGQGPKLLIQFQNNGVVDDSQLPKDRFSAERLKGVDSTLKIQPAKLEDSAVYLCASSLDRQGRGLYEQYFGPGTRLTVT.

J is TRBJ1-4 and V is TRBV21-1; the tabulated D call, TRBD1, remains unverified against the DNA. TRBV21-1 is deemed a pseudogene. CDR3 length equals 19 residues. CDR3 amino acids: CASSKGATAKSSTNEKLFF. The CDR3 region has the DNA TGTGCCAGCAGCAAAGGCGCGACAGCAAAAAGTTCAACTAATGAAAAACTGTTTTTT.

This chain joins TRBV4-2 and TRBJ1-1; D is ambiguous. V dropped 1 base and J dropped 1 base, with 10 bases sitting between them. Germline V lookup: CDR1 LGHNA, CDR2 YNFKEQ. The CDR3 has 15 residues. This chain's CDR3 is CASSQVLGENTEAFF. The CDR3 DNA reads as TGTGCCAGCAGCCAAGTTTTGGGCGAGAACACTGAAGCTTTCTTT.

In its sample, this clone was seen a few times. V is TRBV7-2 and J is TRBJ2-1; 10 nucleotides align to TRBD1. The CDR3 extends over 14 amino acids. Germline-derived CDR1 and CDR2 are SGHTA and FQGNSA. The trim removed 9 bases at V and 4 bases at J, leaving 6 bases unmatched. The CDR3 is CARRDRGAYNEQFF. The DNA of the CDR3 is TGTGCCAGACGGGACAGGGGCGCATACAATGAGCAGTTCTTC.

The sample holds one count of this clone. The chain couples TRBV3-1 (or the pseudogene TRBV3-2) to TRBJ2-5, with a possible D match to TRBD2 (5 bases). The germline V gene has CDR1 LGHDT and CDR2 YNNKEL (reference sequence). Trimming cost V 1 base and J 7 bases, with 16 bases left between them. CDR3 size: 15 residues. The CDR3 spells CASSQGRLAERTQYF. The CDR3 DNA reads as TGTGCCAGCAGCCAAGGTCGGCTAGCCGAGAGGACCCAGTACTTC.

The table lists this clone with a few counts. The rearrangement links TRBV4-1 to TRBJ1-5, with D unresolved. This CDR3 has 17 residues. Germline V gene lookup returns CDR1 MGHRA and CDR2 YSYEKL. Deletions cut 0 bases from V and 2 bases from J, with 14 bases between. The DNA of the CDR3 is TGCGCCAGCAGCCAAGATTGGCCCGCGGTCGGCAATCAGCCCCAGCATTTT. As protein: CASSQDWPAVGNQPQHF.

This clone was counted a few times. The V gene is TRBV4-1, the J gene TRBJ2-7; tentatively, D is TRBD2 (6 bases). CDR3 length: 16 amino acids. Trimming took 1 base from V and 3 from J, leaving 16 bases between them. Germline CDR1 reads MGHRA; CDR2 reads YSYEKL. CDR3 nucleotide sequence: TGCGCCAGCAGCCAAGTGGGGGGACTGACCAGCTACGAGCAGTACTTC. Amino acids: CASSQVGGLTSYEQYF.

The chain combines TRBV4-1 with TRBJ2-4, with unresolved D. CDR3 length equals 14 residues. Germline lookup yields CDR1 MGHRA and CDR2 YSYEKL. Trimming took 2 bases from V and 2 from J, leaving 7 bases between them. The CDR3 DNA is TGCGCCAGCAGCCAACGAGCTACCAAAAACATTCAGTACTTC. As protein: CASSQRATKNIQYF.

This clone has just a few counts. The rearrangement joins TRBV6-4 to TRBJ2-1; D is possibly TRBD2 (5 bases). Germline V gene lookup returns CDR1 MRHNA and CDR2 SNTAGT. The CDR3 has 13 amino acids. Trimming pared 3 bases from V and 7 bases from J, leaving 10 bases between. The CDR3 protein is CASSEGGENEQFF. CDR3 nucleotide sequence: TGTGCCAGCAGTGAAGGAGGTGAGAATGAGCAGTTCTTC.

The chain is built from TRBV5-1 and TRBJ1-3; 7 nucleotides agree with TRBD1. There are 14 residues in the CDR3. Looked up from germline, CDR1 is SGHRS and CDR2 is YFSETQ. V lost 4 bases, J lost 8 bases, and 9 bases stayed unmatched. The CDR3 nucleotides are TGCGCCAGCAGCCTTGGACAGGTTGAAGACACCATATATTTT. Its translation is CASSLGQVEDTIYF.

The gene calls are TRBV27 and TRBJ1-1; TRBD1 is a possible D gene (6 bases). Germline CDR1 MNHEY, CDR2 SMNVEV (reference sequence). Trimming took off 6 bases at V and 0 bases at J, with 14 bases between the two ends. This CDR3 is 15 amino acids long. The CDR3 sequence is CASSLTGSVNTEAFF. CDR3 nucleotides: TGTGCCAGCAGCCTCACAGGGTCGGTGAACACTGAAGCTTTCTTT.

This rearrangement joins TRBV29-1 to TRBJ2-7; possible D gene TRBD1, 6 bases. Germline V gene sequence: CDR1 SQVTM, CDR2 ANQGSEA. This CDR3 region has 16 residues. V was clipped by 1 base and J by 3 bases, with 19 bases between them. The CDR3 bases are TGCAGCGTTGAAGCATATGTTAGGGACACCGACTACGAGCAGTACTTC. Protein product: CSVEAYVRDTDYEQYF.

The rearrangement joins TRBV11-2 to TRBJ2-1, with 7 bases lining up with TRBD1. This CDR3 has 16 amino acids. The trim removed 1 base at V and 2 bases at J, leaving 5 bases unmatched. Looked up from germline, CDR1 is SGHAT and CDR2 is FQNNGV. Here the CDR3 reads CASSLGAGGAYNEQFF. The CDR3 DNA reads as TGTGCCAGCAGCTTAGGTGCAGGGGGAGCCTACAATGAGCAGTTCTTC.

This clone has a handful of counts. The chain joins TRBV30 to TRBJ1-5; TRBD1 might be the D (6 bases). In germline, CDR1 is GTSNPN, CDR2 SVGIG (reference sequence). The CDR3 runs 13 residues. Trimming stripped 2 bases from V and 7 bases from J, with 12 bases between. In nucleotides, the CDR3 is TGTGCCTGGAGTACACAGGGTCGGCAGCCCCAGCATTTT. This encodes CAWSTQGRQPQHF. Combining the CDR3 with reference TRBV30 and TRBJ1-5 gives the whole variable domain SQTIHQWPATLVQPVGSPLSLECTVEGTSNPNLYWYRQAAGRGLQLLFYSVGIGQISSEVPQNLSASRPQDRQFILSSKKLLLSDSGFYLCAWSTQGRQPQHFGDGTRLSIL.

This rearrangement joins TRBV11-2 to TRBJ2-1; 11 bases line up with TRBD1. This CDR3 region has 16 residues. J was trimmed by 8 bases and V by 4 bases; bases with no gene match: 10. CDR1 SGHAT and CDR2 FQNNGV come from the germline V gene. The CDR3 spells CASSWIMGQGVDEQFF. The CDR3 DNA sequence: TGTGCCAGCAGCTGGATAATGGGACAGGGGGTGGATGAGCAGTTCTTC.

As DNA, the CDR3 is TGTGCCACCTCGACCGGGGGAGGGGGGTATGGCTACACCTTC. This sequence encodes CATSTGGGGYGYTF. The chain couples TRBV24-1 to TRBJ1-2; possibly TRBD1 for D (6 bases). Deletions cut 9 bases from V and 5 bases from J, with 18 bases between. The CDR3 spans 14 residues. Germline-derived CDR1 and CDR2 are KGHDR and SFDVKD.

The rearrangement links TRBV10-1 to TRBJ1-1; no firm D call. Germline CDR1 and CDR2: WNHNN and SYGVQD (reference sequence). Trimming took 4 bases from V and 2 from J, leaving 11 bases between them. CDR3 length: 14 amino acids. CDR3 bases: TGCGCCAGCAGTGCCGCGGGTCTTAACACTGAAGCTTTCTTT. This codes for CASSAAGLNTEAFF.

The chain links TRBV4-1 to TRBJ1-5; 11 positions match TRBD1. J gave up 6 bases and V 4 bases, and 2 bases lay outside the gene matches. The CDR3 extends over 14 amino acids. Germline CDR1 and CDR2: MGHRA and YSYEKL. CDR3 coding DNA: TGCGCCAGCAGCCTGGGGACAGGGGGTCAGCCCCAGCATTTT. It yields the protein CASSLGTGGQPQHF.

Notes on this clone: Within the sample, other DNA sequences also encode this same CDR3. This CDR3 reads CASSLGGRAYEQYF. CDR3 sequence (DNA): TGTGCCAGCAGTTTAGGTGGGAGAGCTTACGAGCAGTACTTC. The chain joins TRBV27 to TRBJ2-7; perhaps TRBD2 as D (5 bases). The V gene's germline CDR1 is MNHEY and CDR2 SMNVEV (reference sequence). CDR3 length: 14 amino acids. The V end lost 2 bases, the J end lost 4 bases, and 12 bases lay between the germline ends.

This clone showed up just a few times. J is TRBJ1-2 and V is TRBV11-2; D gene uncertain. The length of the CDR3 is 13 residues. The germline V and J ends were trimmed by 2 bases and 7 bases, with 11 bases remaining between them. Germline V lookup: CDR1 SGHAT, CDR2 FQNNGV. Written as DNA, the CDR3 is TGTGCCAGCAGCTTAACGGGAGTGAGTGGCTACACCTTC. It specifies CASSLTGVSGYTF.

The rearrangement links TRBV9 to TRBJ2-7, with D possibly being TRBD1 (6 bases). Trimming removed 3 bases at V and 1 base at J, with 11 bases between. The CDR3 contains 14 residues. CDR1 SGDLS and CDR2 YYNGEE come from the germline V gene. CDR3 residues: CASSARTESYEQYF. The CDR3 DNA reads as TGTGCCAGCAGCGCCCGGACAGAGTCCTACGAGCAGTACTTC.

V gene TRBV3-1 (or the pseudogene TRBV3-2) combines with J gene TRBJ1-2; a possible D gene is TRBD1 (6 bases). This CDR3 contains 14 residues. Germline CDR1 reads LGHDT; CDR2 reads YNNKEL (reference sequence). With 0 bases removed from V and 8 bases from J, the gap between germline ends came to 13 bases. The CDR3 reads CASSQDRSGTGYTF. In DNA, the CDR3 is TGTGCCAGCAGCCAAGATAGGTCAGGGACAGGCTACACCTTC.

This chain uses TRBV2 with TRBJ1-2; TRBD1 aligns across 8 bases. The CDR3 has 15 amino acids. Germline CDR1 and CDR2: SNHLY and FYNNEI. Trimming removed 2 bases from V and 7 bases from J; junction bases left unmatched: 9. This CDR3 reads CASSESGTGFFGYTF. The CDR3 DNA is TGTGCCAGCAGTGAATCCGGGACAGGTTTTTTTGGCTACACCTTC.

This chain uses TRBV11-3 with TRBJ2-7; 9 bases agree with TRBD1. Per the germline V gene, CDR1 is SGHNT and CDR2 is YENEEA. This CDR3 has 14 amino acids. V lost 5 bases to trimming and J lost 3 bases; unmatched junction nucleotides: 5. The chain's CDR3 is CASSHRDRVYEQYF. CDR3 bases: TGTGCCAGCAGCCACCGGGACAGGGTCTACGAGCAGTACTTC.